The text below deals with one T cell receptor (beta chain). What it recognizes is unknown. Sequencing used immunoSEQ multiplex PCR; TCRdb keeps in-frame clones, though not all of them. The sample consists of about 29,000 clones, roughly 96% of them appearing once. The sorted conventional CD4+ T cells were CD25-low and CD127-high, with genomic DNA sequenced. The sample is drawn from a study of regulatory and conventional T cells in RAG deficiency. Overall study results and limits: These Omenn syndrome Treg sorts may hold peripherally activated cells instead.

The V end lost 0 bases, the J end lost 4 bases, and 11 bases lay between the germline ends. The length of the CDR3 is 15 residues. Germline V gene lookup returns CDR1 MGHRA and CDR2 YSYEKL. The same sample was also used in a study of regulatory T cells. That work contributes: The PCR used 52 TRBV and 13 TRBJ primers.

The receptor was isolated from a human donor in good health. The chain combines TRBV4-1 with TRBJ2-3; tentative D call: TRBD1 (6 bases). Sequencing was carried out using CD25- CD4+ T cells sorted from blood. CDR3 protein: CASSQDDRMADTQYF. The CDR3, as DNA: TGCGCCAGCAGCCAAGATGACAGGATGGCAGATACGCAGTATTTT.